A single sample is the source of the 22 T cell receptor beta chains below, sequenced in a study of cytomegalovirus exposure and HLA in healthy donors. With 60 Vbeta and 13 Jbeta primers, the PCR was carried out. The method was immunoSEQ multiplex PCR; TCRdb's version includes in-frame clones alone and lacks a portion of them. The data hold 100,000 to 150,000 clones, with roughly 75% observed a single time. Sequenced: PBMCs. The origin of the receptors is a female donor in good health and CMV-seronegative.

The V gene is TRBV4-1, the J gene TRBJ1-5; 7 nucleotides match TRBD1. The trim removed 4 bases at V and 5 bases at J, leaving 2 bases unmatched. This CDR3 contains 13 residues. Germline V gives CDR1 MGHRA, CDR2 YSYEKL. For the CDR3, the DNA is TGCGCCAGCAGCCTCACAGGGGATCAGCCCCAGCATTTT. Protein sequence: CASSLTGDQPQHF.

CDR3 protein: CASSPGGDRGMNTEAFF. The CDR3, as DNA: TGTGCCAGCAGCCCTGGAGGGGACAGGGGCATGAACACTGAAGCTTTCTTT. The chain couples TRBV7-3 to TRBJ1-1; 10 bases fit TRBD1. V lost 5 bases and J lost 0; bases outside the gene matches: 9. The CDR3 is 17 amino acids. Germline V gene lookup returns CDR1 SGHTA and CDR2 FQGTGA.

This sequence joins TRBV27 and TRBJ1-2, with D tentatively TRBD1 (5 bases). Germline-derived CDR1 and CDR2 are MNHEY and SMNVEV (reference sequence). V lost 8 bases and J 8 bases, leaving 33 bases between the germline ends. The CDR3 has 18 residues. The CDR3: CASSPFLAQGGIKGGYTF. In DNA form, the CDR3 reads TGTGCCAGCTCCCCTTTTTTGGCGCAGGGTGGAATTAAAGGAGGCTACACCTTC.

The J gene is TRBJ1-1, the V gene TRBV2; no clear D gene. Trimming left V 8 bases short and J 0 bases short, with 7 bases between. Germline CDR1 and CDR2: SNHLY and FYNNEI. This CDR3 comprises 12 residues. CDR3 loop: CASGGLNTEAFF. CDR3 DNA sequence: TGTGCCAGCGGAGGGCTGAACACTGAAGCTTTCTTT.

The table lists this clone with a count of one. The junction departs from germline at one end; a sequencing error may be responsible. The J gene is TRBJ2-1, the V gene TRBV2; 7 bases are a match to TRBD2. Germline V gene lookup returns CDR1 SNHLY and CDR2 FYNNEI. This CDR3 has 12 amino acids. Here the CDR3 reads CASRRDYNEQLF. CDR3 nucleotide sequence: TGTGCCAGCCGGAGGGACTACAATGAGCAGCTCTTC.

The rearrangement links TRBV18 to TRBJ2-1, with TRBD2 identical over 8 bases. The CDR3 has 15 amino acids. Germline trimming cut 0 bases from V and 15 bases from J; bases unmatched to any gene: 13. Germline lookup yields CDR1 KGHSH and CDR2 LQKENI. This chain's CDR3 is CASSPPNRGGDGVFF. CDR3 bases: TGTGCCAGCTCACCACCGAATCGGGGGGGGGACGGAGTGTTCTTC.

The V call is TRBV18, the J call TRBJ1-2; 10 positions match TRBD1. Trimming at V came to 7 bases and at J to 3 bases, leaving 8 bases not matched to a gene. The CDR3 consists of 15 residues. Germline CDR1 reads KGHSH; CDR2 reads LQKENI. The CDR3 region is CASFTGTGDDYGYTF. In DNA, the CDR3 is TGTGCCAGCTTTACTGGGACAGGGGATGACTATGGCTACACCTTC.

The chain couples TRBV5-1 to TRBJ2-1, with 9 positions matching TRBD2. Germline V lookup: CDR1 SGHRS, CDR2 YFSETQ. The ends lost 7 bases at V and 9 bases at J; junction bases unmatched: 11. The CDR3 loop spans 14 amino acids. The CDR3 DNA is TGCGCCAGCCGGGCGGGAGGGCCGCGGCCTGAGCAGTTCTTC. Its protein is CASRAGGPRPEQFF.

The chain carries TRBV6-5 and TRBJ2-7, with D maybe TRBD2 (6 bases). The CDR3 sequence is 12 residues long. The V and J ends lost 6 bases and 6 bases respectively, with 12 bases between them. Germline CDR1 and CDR2: MNHEY and SVGAGI. CDR3 nucleotides: TGTGCCAGCAGCCAGATGGGGGGCGAGCAGTACTTC. This sequence encodes CASSQMGGEQYF.

The J gene is TRBJ2-2, the V gene TRBV4-1; TRBD2 is a possible D gene (5 bases). Deletions cut 2 bases from V and 8 bases from J, with 6 bases between. Germline loops: CDR1 MGHRA, CDR2 YSYEKL. The CDR3 is 12 amino acids. This chain's CDR3 is CASSQSGGELFF. The CDR3 nucleotides are TGCGCCAGCAGCCAAAGCGGTGGGGAGCTGTTTTTT.

The CDR3 spells CASSPSITGELFF. CDR3 nucleotide sequence: TGTGCCAGCAGTCCAAGCATCACCGGGGAGCTGTTTTTT. The rearrangement uses TRBV6-6 and TRBJ2-2; D is ambiguous. Germline CDR1 and CDR2: MNHNY and SVGAGI (reference sequence). Trimming shortened V by 5 bases and J by 4 bases, and 8 bases separated the two germline ends. CDR3 length equals 13 residues.

The chain combines TRBV5-1 with TRBJ1-1; 7 bases match TRBD1. CDR1 SGHRS and CDR2 YFSETQ come from the germline V gene. The CDR3 consists of 16 residues. After removal of 2 bases from V and 0 bases from J, the junction contained 7 bases not matched to a gene. The CDR3 sequence is CASSFGDSGMNTEAFF. CDR3 nucleotides: TGCGCCAGCAGCTTCGGGGACAGTGGCATGAACACTGAAGCTTTCTTT.

This chain joins TRBV7-9 and TRBJ2-1; D perhaps matches TRBD2 (6 bases). V was clipped by 5 bases and J by 0 bases, with 14 bases between them. The CDR3 is 16 residues long. Germline V lookup: CDR1 SEHNR, CDR2 FQNEAQ (reference sequence). The DNA of the CDR3 is TGTGCCAGCAGCCCCCGGGACTCAAGCTCCTACAATGAGCAGTTCTTC. It codes for CASSPRDSSSYNEQFF.

The chain employs TRBV11-2 and TRBJ2-3, with 9 bases lining up with TRBD2. V lost 5 bases, J lost 3 bases, and 6 bases stayed unmatched. There are 15 residues in the CDR3. CDR1 is SGHAT and CDR2 is FQNNGV in the germline V gene. The CDR3 DNA reads as TGTGCCAGCAGCAAAAGCGGGGGGCGTACAGATACGCAGTATTTT. Its translation: CASSKSGGRTDTQYF.

This chain links TRBV19 with TRBJ1-5; possible D gene TRBD1, 6 bases. CDR1 LNHDA and CDR2 SQIVND come from the germline V gene (reference sequence). V lost 6 bases and J lost 6, with 12 bases in between. The CDR3 is made up of 13 amino acids. CDR3 DNA sequence: TGTGCCAGTAGCCTACAGGGCCGTCAGCCCCAGCATTTT. As protein: CASSLQGRQPQHF.

The chain links TRBV15 to TRBJ2-2; TRBD2 is a possible D gene (6 bases). Per germline, CDR1 LNHNV and CDR2 YYDKDF (reference sequence). Deletions cut 6 bases from V and 10 bases from J, with 18 bases between. This CDR3 is built from 14 residues. The CDR3 is CATSTRDSVMELFF. CDR3 in DNA: TGTGCCACCAGTACCAGGGACTCCGTAATGGAGCTGTTTTTT.

The CDR3 DNA sequence: TGTGCCAGCAGATCTTCTAGCGGGCCATGGGATACGCAGTATTTT. Amino acid sequence: CASRSSSGPWDTQYF. The rearrangement uses TRBV7-2 and TRBJ2-3; 8 nucleotides line up with TRBD2. Germline V lookup: CDR1 SGHTA, CDR2 FQGNSA. V lost 6 bases and J lost 6; bases outside the gene matches: 11. The CDR3 covers 15 residues.

The chain recombines TRBV9 with TRBJ2-7; D unresolved. Deletions cut 0 bases from V and 6 bases from J, with 10 bases between. CDR3 length: 13 residues. The V gene's germline CDR1 is SGDLS and CDR2 YYNGEE. The DNA for the CDR3 is TGTGCCAGCAGCGTAGGTCAGTTTGCCGAGCAGTACTTC. Encoded protein: CASSVGQFAEQYF.

The rearrangement uses TRBV2 and TRBJ1-5, with D unresolved. Germline assignment: CDR1 SNHLY and CDR2 FYNNEI. The CDR3 is made up of 12 amino acids. V dropped 8 bases and J dropped 3 bases, with 8 bases sitting between them. CDR3 sequence: CASGGINQPQHF. The CDR3 DNA reads as TGTGCCAGCGGCGGGATCAATCAGCCCCAGCATTTT.

The rearrangement joins TRBV10-2 to TRBJ1-6, with unresolved D. CDR3 size: 15 residues. The germline V gene has CDR1 WSHSY and CDR2 SAAADI. The V gene lost 7 bases and the J gene lost 6 bases, with 16 bases spanning the gap. The CDR3 DNA reads as TGCGCCAGCACTCCCACTCGGGGTCTTAATTCACCCCTCCACTTT. It is translated as CASTPTRGLNSPLHF.

Concerning this clone itself: The junction departs from the called germline gene at one end, perhaps through a read error. The V and J genes are TRBV11-2 and TRBJ2-5; D unresolved. Germline loops: CDR1 SGHAT, CDR2 FQNNGV. This CDR3 has 12 residues. The CDR3, as DNA: TGTGCCAGCAGCTTAGACGGAGAGGCCCAGTACTTC. This gives the protein CASSLDGEAQYF.

The CDR3 protein is CASSFSGVKKRELGRGYTF. CDR3 nucleotide sequence: TGTGCCAGCAGCTTCTCTGGGGTAAAAAAGAGGGAGCTGGGGAGAGGCTACACCTTC. This chain links TRBV13 with TRBJ1-2; D remains unclear. The CDR3 runs 19 residues. Trimming removed 3 bases from V and 8 bases from J, with 31 bases in between. In germline, CDR1 is PRHDT, CDR2 FYEKMQ (reference sequence).